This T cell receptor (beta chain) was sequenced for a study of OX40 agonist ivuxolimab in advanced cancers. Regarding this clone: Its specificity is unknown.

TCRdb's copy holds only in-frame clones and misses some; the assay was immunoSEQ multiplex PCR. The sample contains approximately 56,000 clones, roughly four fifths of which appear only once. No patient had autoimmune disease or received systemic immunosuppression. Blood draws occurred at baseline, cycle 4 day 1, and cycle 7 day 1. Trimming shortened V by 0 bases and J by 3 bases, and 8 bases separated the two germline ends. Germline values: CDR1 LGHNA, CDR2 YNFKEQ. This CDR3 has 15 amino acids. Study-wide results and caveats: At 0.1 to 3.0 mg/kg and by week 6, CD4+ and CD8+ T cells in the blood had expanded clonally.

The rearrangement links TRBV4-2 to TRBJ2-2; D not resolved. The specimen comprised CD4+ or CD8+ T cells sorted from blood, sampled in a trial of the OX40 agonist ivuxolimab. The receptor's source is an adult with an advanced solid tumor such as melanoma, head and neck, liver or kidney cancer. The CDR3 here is CASSQDRPDTGELFF. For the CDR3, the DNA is TGTGCCAGCAGCCAAGATCGGCCAGACACCGGGGAGCTGTTTTTT.